This is a list of T cell receptor beta chains from one sample in a study of blood T cell repertoires in COVID-19. Produced via immunoSEQ multiplex PCR; TCRdb's table is partial and in-frame only. This sample has hundreds of thousands of clones; about nine tenths occur once, and the top ten carry approximately 0.9%. The sequenced material came from PBMCs or T cells enriched from blood (not recorded which). The receptors derive from a man aged 50 or older who had been exposed to COVID-19. Both conserved end residues are part of each CDR3. Fields, in order: V gene, clone size, J gene, D gene, CDR3 DNA, CDR3 protein. A D gene is named only where the DNA matches it firmly. For some rows the clone size is stated as once, few or many, or as a class when expanded; others skip it.

TRBV7-3	NA	TRBJ2-2	TRBD1	TGTGCCAGCAGCTTTGGACAGGGGATAACCGGGGAGCTGTTTTTT	CASSFGQGITGELFF
TRBV3-1/TRBV3-2	NA	TRBJ2-5	NA	TGTGCCAGCAGCGCTCGGACAGTCCAAGAGACCCAGTACTTC	CASSARTVQETQYF
TRBV11-2	NA	TRBJ2-5	NA	TGTGCCAGCAGCTTAGTAGGGGTTCGGGCCGAGACCCAGTACTTC	CASSLVGVRAETQYF
TRBV16	NA	TRBJ2-1	TRBD1	TGTGCCAGCAGCCGTCTACCGGGACAGGGGGCTTATGAGCAGTTCTTC	CASSRLPGQGAYEQFF
TRBV7-3	NA	TRBJ2-1	TRBD2	TGTGCCAGCAGCTTAGATTACGGGGGGGCCAACAATGAGCAGTTCTTC	CASSLDYGGANNEQFF
TRBV11-2	NA	TRBJ1-2	TRBD1	TGTGCCAGCAGCTTAAACCGGCAGGGGGGTAACTATGGCTACACCTTC	CASSLNRQGGNYGYTF
TRBV21-1	NA	TRBJ1-1	NA	TGTGCCAGCACCCCGGGACAGGTGAACACTGAAGCTTTCTTT	CASTPGQVNTEAFF
TRBV21-1	NA	TRBJ2-7	NA	TGTGCCAGCAGCAAAGGCGGGACGGGGGGTAGCTCCTACGAGCAGTACTTC	CASSKGGTGGSSYEQYF
TRBV29-1	NA	TRBJ2-5	TRBD2	TGCAGCGTTCTTAGGGCGGGGGGGTATGAGACCCAGTACTTC	CSVLRAGGYETQYF
TRBV9	once	TRBJ1-4	NA	TGTGCCAGCAGCGTAGCCCCCCATTCAACTAATGAAAAACTGTTTTTT	CASSVAPHSTNEKLFF
TRBV27	once	TRBJ1-1	TRBD1	TGTGCCAGCACCCTCAGGGGGGGGACAGGGCTGAACACTGAAGCTTTCTTT	CASTLRGGTGLNTEAFF
TRBV21-1	NA	TRBJ2-3	NA	TGTGCCAGCACTGAAAGCGGACTAGCGGAGTCAGATACGCAGTATTTT	CASTESGLAESDTQYF
TRBV5-4	NA	TRBJ2-1	TRBD2	TGTGCCAGCAGCTTGAGCCTAGCGGGATCCAATGAGCAGTTCTTC	CASSLSLAGSNEQFF
TRBV30	NA	TRBJ1-2	NA	TGTGCCTGGAGTGTCCTCGGCTATGGCTACACCTTC	CAWSVLGYGYTF
TRBV4-1	NA	TRBJ1-3	NA	TGCGCCAGCAGACAGACCGCTGGAAACACCATATATTTT	CASRQTAGNTIYF
TRBV28	NA	TRBJ1-4	NA	TGTGCCAGCAGTTTGAGGGGCAGGGGAAATGAAAAACTGTTTTTT	CASSLRGRGNEKLFF
TRBV4-1	NA	TRBJ2-5	NA	TGCGCCAGCAGCCAAGGAGGAGCCAGAATGTACCAAGAGACCCAGTACTTC	CASSQGGARMYQETQYF
TRBV5-1	NA	TRBJ1-1	TRBD1	TGCGCCAGCAGCAAAGACAGGGGATCGAGCACTGAAGCTTTCTTT	CASSKDRGSSTEAFF
TRBV29-1	NA	TRBJ1-1	NA	TGCAGCGTTGAAGATCTTGAGGGAACTGAAGCTTTCTTT	CSVEDLEGTEAFF
TRBV7-3	few	TRBJ1-1	NA	TGTGCCAGCAAAGACAGCCCCATGAACACTGAAGCTTTCTTT	CASKDSPMNTEAFF
TRBV7-2	NA	TRBJ1-3	TRBD1	TGTGCCAGCAGCTCGGGACAGTGGGGAAACACCATATATTTT	CASSSGQWGNTIYF
TRBV2	NA	TRBJ1-6	TRBD1	TGTGCCAGCAGTTACATAGACAGGGTGGATTATAATTCACCCCTCCACTTT	CASSYIDRVDYNSPLHF
TRBV30	NA	TRBJ1-6	NA	TGTGCCTGGAGGCGGACACCTCAATCCGCTCATAATTCACCCCTCCACTTT	CAWRRTPQSAHNSPLHF
TRBV28	NA	TRBJ2-1	TRBD1	TGTGCCAGCAGGTTTAGAAAGACAGGGGGTTCAAATGAGCAGTTCTTC	CASRFRKTGGSNEQFF
TRBV5-1	NA	TRBJ2-7	TRBD2	TGCGCCAGCAGCTTCCTGACTAGCGGGGTTACTTACGAGCAGTACTTC	CASSFLTSGVTYEQYF
TRBV18	NA	TRBJ1-1	NA	TGTGCCAGCTCAGTTCGGGACATTCTACTGAACACTGAAGCTTTCTTT	CASSVRDILLNTEAFF
TRBV19	NA	TRBJ2-1	NA	TGTGCCAGTAGTATGAACAACAGTCCCCATGAGCAGTTCTTC	CASSMNNSPHEQFF